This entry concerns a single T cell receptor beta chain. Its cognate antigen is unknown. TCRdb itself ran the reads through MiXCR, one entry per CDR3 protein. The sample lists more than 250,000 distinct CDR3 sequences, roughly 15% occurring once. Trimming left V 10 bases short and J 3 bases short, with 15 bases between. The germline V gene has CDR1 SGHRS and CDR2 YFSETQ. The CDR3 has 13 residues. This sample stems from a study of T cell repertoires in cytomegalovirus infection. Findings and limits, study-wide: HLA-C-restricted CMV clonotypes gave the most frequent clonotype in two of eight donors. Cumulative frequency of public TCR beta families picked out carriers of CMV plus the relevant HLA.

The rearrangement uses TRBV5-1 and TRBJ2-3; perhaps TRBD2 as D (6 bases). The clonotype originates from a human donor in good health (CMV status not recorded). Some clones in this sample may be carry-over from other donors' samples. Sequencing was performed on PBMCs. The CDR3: CAGNLAGTDTQYF. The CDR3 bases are TGCGCCGGTAACCTGGCGGGGACAGATACGCAGTATTTT. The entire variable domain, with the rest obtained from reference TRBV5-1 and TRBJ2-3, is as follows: KAGVTQTPRYLIKTRGQQVTLSCSPISGHRSVSWYQQTPGQGLQFLFEYFSETQRNKGNFPGRFSGRQFSNSRSEMNVSTLELGDSALYLCAGNLAGTDTQYFGPGTRLTVL.